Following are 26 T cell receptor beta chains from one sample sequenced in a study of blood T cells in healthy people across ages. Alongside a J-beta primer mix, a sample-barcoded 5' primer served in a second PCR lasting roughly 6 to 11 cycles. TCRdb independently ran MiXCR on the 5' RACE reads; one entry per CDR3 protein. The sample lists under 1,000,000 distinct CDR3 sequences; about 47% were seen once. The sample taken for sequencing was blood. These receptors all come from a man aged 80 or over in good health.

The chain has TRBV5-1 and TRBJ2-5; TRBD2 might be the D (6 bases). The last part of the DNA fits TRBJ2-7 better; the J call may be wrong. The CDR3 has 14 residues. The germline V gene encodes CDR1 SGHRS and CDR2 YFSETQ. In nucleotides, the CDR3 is TGCGCCAGCAGCTCTGGGGGGATAAACTACGAGCAGTACTTC. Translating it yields CASSSGGINYEQYF.

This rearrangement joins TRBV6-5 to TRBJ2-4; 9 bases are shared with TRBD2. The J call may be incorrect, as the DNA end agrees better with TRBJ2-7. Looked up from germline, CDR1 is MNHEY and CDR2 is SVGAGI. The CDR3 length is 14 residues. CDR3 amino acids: CASSFSGSRDEQYF. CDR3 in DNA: TGTGCCAGCAGCTTTAGCGGGAGTCGTGACGAGCAGTACTTC.

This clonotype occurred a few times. This chain's CDR3 is CASSEARTGGTEAFF. The CDR3 region has the DNA TGTGCCAGCAGTGAAGCGCGTACAGGGGGCACTGAAGCTTTCTTT. The chain links TRBV6-1 to TRBJ1-1; 8 bases agree with TRBD1. Losses at the gene ends were 0 bases for V and 4 bases for J; bases not matched to a gene: 4. The germline V gene has CDR1 MNHNS and CDR2 SASEGT. The length of the CDR3 is 15 residues.

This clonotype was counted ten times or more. CDR3 amino acids: CASSSTSQNNEQFF. As DNA, the CDR3 is TGTGCCAGCAGTTCGACTAGCCAAAACAATGAGCAGTTCTTC. The chain recombines TRBV7-9 with TRBJ2-1, with 7 bases matching TRBD2. J gave up 5 bases and V 6 bases, and 7 bases lay outside the gene matches. CDR3 length equals 14 residues. Germline loops: CDR1 SEHNR, CDR2 FQNEAQ (reference sequence).

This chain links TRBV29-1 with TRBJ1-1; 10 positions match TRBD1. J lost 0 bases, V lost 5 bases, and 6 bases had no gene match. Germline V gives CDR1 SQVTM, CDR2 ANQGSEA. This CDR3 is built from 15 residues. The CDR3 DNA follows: TGCAGCGTTTCCTTGACAGGGGGCCTGAACACTGAAGCTTTCTTT. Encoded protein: CSVSLTGGLNTEAFF.

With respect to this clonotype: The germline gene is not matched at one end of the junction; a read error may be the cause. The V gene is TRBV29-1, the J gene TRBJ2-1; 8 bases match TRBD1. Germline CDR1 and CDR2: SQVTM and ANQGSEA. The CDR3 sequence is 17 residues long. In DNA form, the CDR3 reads TGCAGTGTTGTGGACAGGGTCCCTCGTAGCTCCTACAATGAGCAGTTCTTC. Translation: CSVVDRVPRSSYNEQFF.

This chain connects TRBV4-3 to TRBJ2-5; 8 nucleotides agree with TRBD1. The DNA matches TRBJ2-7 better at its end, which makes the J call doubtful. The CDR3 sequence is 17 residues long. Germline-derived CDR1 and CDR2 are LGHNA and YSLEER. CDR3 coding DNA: TGCGCCAGCAGCCAAGGGGGGGTCTCAGGGGGCATCTACGAGCAGTACTTC. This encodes CASSQGGVSGGIYEQYF.

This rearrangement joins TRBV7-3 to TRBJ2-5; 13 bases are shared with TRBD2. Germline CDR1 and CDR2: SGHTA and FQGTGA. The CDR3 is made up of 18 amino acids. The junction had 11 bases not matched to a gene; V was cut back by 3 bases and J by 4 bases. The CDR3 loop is CASSLRGLAGPLGETQYF. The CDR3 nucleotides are TGTGCCAGCAGCTTGAGGGGACTAGCGGGACCCCTCGGAGAGACCCAGTACTTC.

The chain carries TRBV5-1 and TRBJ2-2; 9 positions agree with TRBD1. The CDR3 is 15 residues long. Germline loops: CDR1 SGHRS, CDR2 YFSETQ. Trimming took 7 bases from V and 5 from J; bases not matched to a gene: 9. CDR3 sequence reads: CASGKGQGRTGELFF. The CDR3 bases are TGCGCCAGCGGAAAAGGACAGGGGAGGACCGGGGAGCTGTTTTTT.

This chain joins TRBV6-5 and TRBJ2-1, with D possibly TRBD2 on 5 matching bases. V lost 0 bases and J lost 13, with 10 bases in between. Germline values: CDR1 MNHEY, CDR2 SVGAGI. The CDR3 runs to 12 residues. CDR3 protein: CASSYSGIEQFF. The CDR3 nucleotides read TGTGCCAGCAGTTACTCCGGGATTGAACAGTTCTTC.

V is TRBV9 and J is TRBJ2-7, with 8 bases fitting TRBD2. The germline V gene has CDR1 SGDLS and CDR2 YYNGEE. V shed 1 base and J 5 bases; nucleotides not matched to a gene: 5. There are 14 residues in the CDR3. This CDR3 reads CASSVSSGRDEQYF. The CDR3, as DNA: TGTGCCAGCAGCGTATCAAGCGGGAGAGACGAGCAGTACTTC.

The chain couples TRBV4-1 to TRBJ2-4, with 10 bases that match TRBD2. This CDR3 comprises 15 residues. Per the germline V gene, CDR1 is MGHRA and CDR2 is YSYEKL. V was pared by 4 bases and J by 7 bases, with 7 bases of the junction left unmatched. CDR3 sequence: CASSLTGTSANIQYF. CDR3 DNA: TGCGCCAGCAGCCTTACCGGGACTAGCGCCAACATTCAGTACTTC.

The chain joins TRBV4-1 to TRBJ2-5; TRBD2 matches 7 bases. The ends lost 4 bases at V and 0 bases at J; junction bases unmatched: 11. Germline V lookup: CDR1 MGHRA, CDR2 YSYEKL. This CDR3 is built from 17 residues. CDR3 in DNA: TGCGCCAGCAGCCCGATGACTAGCTCCCGGTACCAAGAGACCCAGTACTTC. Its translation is CASSPMTSSRYQETQYF.

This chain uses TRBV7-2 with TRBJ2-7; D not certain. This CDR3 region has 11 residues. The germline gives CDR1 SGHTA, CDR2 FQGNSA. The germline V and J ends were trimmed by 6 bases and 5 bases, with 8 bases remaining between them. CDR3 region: CASSPIHEQYF. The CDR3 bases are TGTGCCAGCAGTCCCATCCACGAGCAGTACTTC.

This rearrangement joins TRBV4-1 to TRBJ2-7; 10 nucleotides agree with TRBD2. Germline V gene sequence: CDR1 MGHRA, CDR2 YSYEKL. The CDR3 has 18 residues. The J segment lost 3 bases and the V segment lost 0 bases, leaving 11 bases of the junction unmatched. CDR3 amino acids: CASSQDMTSGWKFYEQYF. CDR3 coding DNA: TGCGCCAGCAGCCAAGATATGACTAGCGGGTGGAAGTTCTACGAGCAGTACTTC.

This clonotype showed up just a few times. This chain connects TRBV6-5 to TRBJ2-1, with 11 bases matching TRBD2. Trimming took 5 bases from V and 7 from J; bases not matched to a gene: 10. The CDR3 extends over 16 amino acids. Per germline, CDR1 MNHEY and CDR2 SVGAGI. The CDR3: CASSPPLAGGSNEQFF. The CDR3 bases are TGTGCCAGCAGTCCCCCTCTAGCGGGAGGTAGTAATGAGCAGTTCTTC.

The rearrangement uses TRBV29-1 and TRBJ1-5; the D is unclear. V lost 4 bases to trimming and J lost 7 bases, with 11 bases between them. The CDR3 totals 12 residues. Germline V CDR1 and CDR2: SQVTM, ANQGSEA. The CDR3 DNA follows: TGCAGCGTTGGGGCGAACGGGCAGCCCCAGCATTTT. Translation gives CSVGANGQPQHF.

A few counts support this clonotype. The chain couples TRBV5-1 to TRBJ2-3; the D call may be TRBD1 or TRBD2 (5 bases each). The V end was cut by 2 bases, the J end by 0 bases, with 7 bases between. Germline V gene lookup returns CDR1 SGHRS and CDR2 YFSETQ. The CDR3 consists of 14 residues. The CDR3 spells CASSFRDSTDTQYF. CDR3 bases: TGCGCCAGCAGCTTTCGGGACAGCACAGATACGCAGTATTTT.

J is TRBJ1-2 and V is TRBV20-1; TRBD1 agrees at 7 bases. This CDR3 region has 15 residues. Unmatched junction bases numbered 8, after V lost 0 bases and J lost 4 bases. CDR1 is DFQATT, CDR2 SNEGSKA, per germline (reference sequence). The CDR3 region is CSAREGRGRAYGYTF. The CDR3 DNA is TGCAGTGCTAGAGAGGGGAGGGGGCGGGCCTATGGCTACACCTTC.

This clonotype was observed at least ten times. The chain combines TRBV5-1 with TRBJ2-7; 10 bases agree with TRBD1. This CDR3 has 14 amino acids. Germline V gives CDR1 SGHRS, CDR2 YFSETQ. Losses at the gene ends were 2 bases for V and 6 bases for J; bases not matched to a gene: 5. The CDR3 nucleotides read TGCGCCAGCAGCTTCGACAGGGGGCTAGCCGAGCAGTACTTC. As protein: CASSFDRGLAEQYF.

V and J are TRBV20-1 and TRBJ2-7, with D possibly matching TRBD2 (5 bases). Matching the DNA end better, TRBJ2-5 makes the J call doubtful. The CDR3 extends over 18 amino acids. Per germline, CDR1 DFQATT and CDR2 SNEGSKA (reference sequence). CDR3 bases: TGCAGTGCGTTTTCGGGTGGGGTCCTAGAGGGTCCAAGGGAGACCCAGTACTTC. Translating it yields CSAFSGGVLEGPRETQYF.

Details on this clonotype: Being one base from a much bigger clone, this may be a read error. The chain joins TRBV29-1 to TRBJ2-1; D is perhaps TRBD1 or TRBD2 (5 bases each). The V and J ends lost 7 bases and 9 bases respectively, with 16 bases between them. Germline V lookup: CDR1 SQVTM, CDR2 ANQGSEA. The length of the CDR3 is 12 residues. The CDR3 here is CSGEEEGSEQFF. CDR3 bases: TGCAGCGGAGAAGAAGAGGGGAGTGAGCAGTTCTTC.

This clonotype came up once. The CDR3 here is CATSDLRFGTESNEQFF. CDR3 nucleotide sequence: TGTGCCACCAGTGATTTGCGGTTTGGGACAGAGTCCAATGAGCAGTTCTTC. The J gene is TRBJ2-1, the V gene TRBV24-1; 7 bases are a match to TRBD1. The CDR3 length is 17 residues. The germline V gene has CDR1 KGHDR and CDR2 SFDVKD. J gave up 6 bases and V 0 bases, and 10 bases lay outside the gene matches.

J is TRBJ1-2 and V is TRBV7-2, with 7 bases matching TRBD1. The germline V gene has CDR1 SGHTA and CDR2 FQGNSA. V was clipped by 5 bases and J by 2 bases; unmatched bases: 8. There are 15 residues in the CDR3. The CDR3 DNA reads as TGTGCCAGCAGCGCGAGGACAGGCCACAACTATGGCTACACCTTC. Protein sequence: CASSARTGHNYGYTF.

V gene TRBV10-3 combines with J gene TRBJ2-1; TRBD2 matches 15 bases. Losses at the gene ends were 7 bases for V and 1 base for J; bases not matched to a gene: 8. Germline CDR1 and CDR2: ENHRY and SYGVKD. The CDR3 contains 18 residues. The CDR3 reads CAITSGLAGGPSYNEQFF. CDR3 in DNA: TGTGCCATCACCTCGGGACTAGCGGGAGGCCCTTCCTACAATGAGCAGTTCTTC.

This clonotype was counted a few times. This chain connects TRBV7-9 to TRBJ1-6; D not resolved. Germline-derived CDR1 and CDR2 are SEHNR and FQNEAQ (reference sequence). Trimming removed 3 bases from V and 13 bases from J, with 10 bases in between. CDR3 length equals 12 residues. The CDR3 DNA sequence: TGTGCCAGCAGCTTCCGAGCAGCGCCCCTCCACTTT. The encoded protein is CASSFRAAPLHF.